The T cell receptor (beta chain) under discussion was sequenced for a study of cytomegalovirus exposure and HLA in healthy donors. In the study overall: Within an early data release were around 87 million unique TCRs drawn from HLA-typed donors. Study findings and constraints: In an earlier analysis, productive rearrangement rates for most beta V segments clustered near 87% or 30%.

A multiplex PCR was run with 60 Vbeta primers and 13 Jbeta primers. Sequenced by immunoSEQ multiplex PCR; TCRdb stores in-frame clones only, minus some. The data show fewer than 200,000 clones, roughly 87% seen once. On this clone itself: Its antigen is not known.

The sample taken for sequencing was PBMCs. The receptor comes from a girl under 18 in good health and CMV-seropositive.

Written as DNA, the CDR3 is TGTGCCAGTACTGGGACAGGACTCAGGGGAAACAATGAGCAGTTCTATACAAGAGATCGTGAGCAGTTCTTC. The encoded protein is CASTGTGLRGNNEQFYTRDREQFF. The chain couples TRBV28 to TRBJ2-1; 8 positions match TRBD1. CDR3 size: 24 residues. From germline, CDR1 is MDHEN and CDR2 SYDVKM. Trimming at V came to 9 bases and at J to 9 bases, leaving 43 bases not matched to a gene. The full variable domain, rest sourced from reference TRBV28 and TRBJ2-1, is DVKVTQSSRYLVKRTGEKVFLECVQDMDHENMFWYRQDPGLGLRLIYFSYDVKMKEKGDIPEGYSVSREKKERFSLILESASTNQTSMYLCASTGTGLRGNNEQFYTRDREQFFGPGTRLTVL.